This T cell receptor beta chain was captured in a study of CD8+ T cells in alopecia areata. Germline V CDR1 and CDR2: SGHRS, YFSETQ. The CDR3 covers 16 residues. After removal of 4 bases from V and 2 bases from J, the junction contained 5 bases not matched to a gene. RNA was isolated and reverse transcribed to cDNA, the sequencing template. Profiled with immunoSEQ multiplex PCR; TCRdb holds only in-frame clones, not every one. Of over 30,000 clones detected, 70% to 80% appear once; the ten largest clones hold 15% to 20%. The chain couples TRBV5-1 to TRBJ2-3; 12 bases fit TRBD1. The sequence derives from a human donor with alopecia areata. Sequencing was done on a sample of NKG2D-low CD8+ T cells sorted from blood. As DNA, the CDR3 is TGCGCCAGCAGCGGCGGGACAGGGGGCTTCACAGATACGCAGTATTTT. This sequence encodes CASSGGTGGFTDTQYF.